Listed below are T cell receptor beta chains from one sample, sequenced in a study of blood T cells in healthy people across ages. From the 5' RACE reads, TCRdb called clonotypes with MiXCR, one entry per CDR3 protein. The table records approximately 730,000 distinct CDR3 sequences, less than 70% of them present only once. The sequenced sample was blood. Source of these receptors: a man of 80 years or more in good health. The CDR3 runs from the conserved cysteine through the conserved F or W. D genes are given only for firm matches. Only part of the rows carry a size: once, few, many, or a class if the clone is expanded.

>once|-|TRBV9|TRBJ2-2
CASSPTSFGGELFF
TGTGCCAGCAGCCCCACTAGCTTTGGCGGGGAGCTGTTTTTT
>-|TRBD2|TRBV29-1|TRBJ2-1
CTGLADNSGEFF
TGCACCGGACTAGCGGATAATTCAGGGGAGTTCTTC
>few|-|TRBV6-5|TRBJ2-7
CASSYVISRVNEQYF
TGTGCCAGCAGTTACGTCATTTCCAGGGTCAACGAGCAGTACTTC
>few|-|TRBV7-8|TRBJ2-7
CASSLRDGVSYEQYF
TGTGCCAGCAGCCTACGGGACGGGGTCTCCTACGAGCAGTACTTC
>-|-|TRBV18|TRBJ2-5
CASSQLPQETQYF
TGTGCCAGCTCACAACTCCCCCAAGAGACCCAGTACTTC
>-|TRBD1|TRBV2|TRBJ1-2
CASSPLLTGGYGYTF
TGTGCCAGCAGTCCCCTCCTCACAGGGGGCTATGGCTACACCTTC
>few|-|TRBV29-1|TRBJ2-7
CSARSRFGEQYF
TGCAGCGCCCGTTCCCGATTCGGCGAGCAGTACTTC
>few|-|TRBV12-3/TRBV12-4|TRBJ2-4
CASSRTAIGKNIQYF
TGTGCCAGCAGTCGGACCGCGATTGGCAAAAACATTCAGTACTTC
>-|-|TRBV20-1|TRBJ2-1
CSAATRPPRDEQFF
TGCAGTGCCGCGACTAGGCCTCCCCGGGATGAGCAGTTCTTC
>-|TRBD2|TRBV7-2|TRBJ2-3
CASSLRLAGGGTDTQYF
TGTGCCAGCAGCTTAAGGCTAGCGGGGGGGGGCACAGATACGCAGTATTTT
>-|TRBD2|TRBV4-1|TRBJ2-5
CASSQDLRLAGGLKETQYF
TGCGCCAGCAGCCAAGATCTAAGACTAGCGGGAGGGCTTAAAGAGACCCAGTACTTC
>-|TRBD1|TRBV7-3|TRBJ2-7
CASNLSPPGTGAEEQYF
TGTGCCAGCAACTTAAGCCCTCCCGGGACAGGGGCGGAAGAGCAGTACTTC
>few|-|TRBV18|TRBJ2-7
CASSTGLPGQTYEQYF
TGTGCCAGCTCGACGGGGCTGCCAGGGCAGACCTACGAGCAGTACTTC
>-|TRBD1|TRBV7-2|TRBJ2-1
CASSLDRRSSYNEQFF
TGTGCCAGCAGCCTGGACAGGAGGAGCTCCTACAATGAGCAGTTCTTC
>-|-|TRBV28|TRBJ2-7
CASSPLGVSTFYEQYF
TGTGCCAGCAGTCCCCTGGGCGTATCGACCTTCTACGAGCAGTACTTC
>-|-|TRBV4-1|TRBJ1-1
CASKLQGSMNTEAFF
TGCGCCAGCAAACTACAGGGATCTATGAACACTGAAGCTTTCTTT
>-|TRBD1|TRBV20-1|TRBJ2-7
CSGGGASFHEQYF
TGCAGTGGAGGGGGCGCTAGTTTCCACGAGCAGTACTTC
>few|-|TRBV10-1|TRBJ1-5
CASSASGQPQHF
TGCGCCAGCAGTGCGAGTGGTCAGCCCCAGCATTTT
>-|TRBD1|TRBV7-9|TRBJ2-5
CASIPDRYQETQYF
TGTGCCAGCATCCCGGACAGGTACCAAGAGACCCAGTACTTC
>few|-|TRBV27|TRBJ1-5
CASSLGNNQPQHF
TGTGCCAGCAGTTTGGGCAACAATCAGCCCCAGCATTTT
>-|TRBD2|TRBV7-2|TRBJ2-1
CASSLSAGGHYNEQFF
TGTGCCAGCAGCTTATCCGCGGGAGGGCACTACAATGAGCAGTTCTTC
>-|TRBD1|TRBV7-3|TRBJ2-5
CASSRKGDRGRRETQYF
TGTGCCAGCAGCCGGAAAGGAGACAGGGGGCGTAGAGAGACCCAGTACTTC
>many|TRBD1|TRBV29-1|TRBJ2-5
CSQKTGVETQYF
TGCAGCCAAAAGACAGGGGTGGAGACCCAGTACTTC
>-|-|TRBV9|TRBJ2-1
CASSVEESNNEQFF
TGTGCCAGCAGCGTAGAGGAGAGTAACAATGAGCAGTTCTTC
>-|-|TRBV10-2|TRBJ2-3
CASSEVLGDTQYF
TGCGCCAGCAGTGAGGTGTTGGGAGATACGCAGTATTTT
>-|TRBD2|TRBV14|TRBJ2-1
CASSQITSGIVQFF
TGTGCCAGCAGCCAAATAACTAGCGGGATCGTGCAGTTCTTC
>-|TRBD2|TRBV29-1|TRBJ2-1
CSGRASGINKQFF
TGCAGCGGTCGGGCGAGCGGGATCAATAAGCAGTTCTTC
>-|TRBD1|TRBV5-1|TRBJ2-3
CASSRQGATDTQYF
TGCGCCAGCAGTAGACAGGGGGCCACAGATACGCAGTATTTT
>-|-|TRBV7-9|TRBJ2-7
CASRRISESYEQYF
TGTGCCAGCAGACGCATTAGCGAGTCCTACGAGCAGTACTTC
>-|-|TRBV29-1|TRBJ2-1
CSVGRDVYNEQFF
TGCAGCGTCGGCCGGGACGTCTACAATGAGCAGTTCTTC
>-|-|TRBV7-9|TRBJ1-1
CASSKGGENTEAFF
TGTGCCAGCAGCAAGGGGGGGGAGAACACTGAAGCTTTCTTT
>-|-|TRBV3-1|TRBJ2-2
CASNQHANTGELFF
TGTGCCAGCAACCAACATGCGAACACCGGGGAGCTGTTTTTT
>few|-|TRBV20-1|TRBJ2-7
CSALPGDFTYEQYF
TGCAGTGCTTTACCCGGGGACTTCACCTACGAGCAGTACTTC
>-|TRBD1|TRBV9|TRBJ1-1
CASSPSGTGTTEAFF
TGTGCCAGCAGCCCTTCCGGGACAGGGACCACTGAAGCTTTCTTT
>-|-|TRBV4-1|TRBJ2-4
CASSQARGQGDIQYF
TGCGCCAGCAGCCAAGCCCGGGGGCAGGGAGACATTCAGTACTTC
>few|TRBD2|TRBV4-1|TRBJ2-3
CASSSLAGGNPDTQYF
TGCGCCAGCAGCTCACTAGCGGGAGGGAACCCAGATACGCAGTATTTT
>-|-|TRBV7-9|TRBJ1-1
CASSPQQGNTEAFF
TGTGCCAGCAGCCCACAACAGGGAAATACTGAAGCTTTCTTT
>-|TRBD2|TRBV27|TRBJ2-7
CASSSLAEAYEQYF
TGTGCCAGCAGTTCACTAGCGGAGGCCTACGAGCAGTACTTC
>few|-|TRBV9|TRBJ2-7
CASSVGDSNYEQYF
TGTGCCAGCAGCGTGGGGGACTCGAACTACGAGCAGTACTTC
>-|TRBD2|TRBV5-8|TRBJ2-5
CASSPGTSGSLGETQYF
TGTGCCAGCAGCCCCGGGACTAGCGGGAGTCTTGGAGAGACCCAGTACTTC
>once|-|TRBV20-1|TRBJ1-5
CSASPSQIIESQHF
TGCAGTGCTAGCCCTAGCCAGATAATTGAGTCCCAGCATTTT
>few|-|TRBV6-6|TRBJ2-3
CASSYSNRLVRSTDTQYF
TGTGCCAGCAGTTACTCAAACCGACTAGTTCGTAGCACAGATACGCAGTATTTT
>-|-|TRBV27|TRBJ1-5
CASSFAQGYQPQHF
TGTGCCAGCAGTTTTGCGCAGGGATATCAGCCCCAGCATTTT
>-|-|TRBV6-6|TRBJ2-7
CASTTRDSSYEQYF
TGTGCCAGCACTACCCGGGACTCCTCCTACGAGCAGTACTTC
>-|-|TRBV6-5|TRBJ2-5
CASSYTPGGGVRHETQYF
TGTGCCAGCAGTTACACCCCTGGTGGAGGGGTCCGCCACGAGACCCAGTACTTC
>few|-|TRBV12-3/TRBV12-4|TRBJ2-5
CASSRGNSGPQETQYF
TGTGCCAGCAGCCGGGGAAACTCCGGGCCCCAAGAGACCCAGTACTTC
>few|-|TRBV18|TRBJ2-5
CASSLGWGETQYF
TGCGCCAGCAGCTTGGGCTGGGGGGAGACCCAGTACTTC
>-|-|TRBV7-2|TRBJ2-7
CASSLERATYEQYF
TGTGCCAGCAGCTTAGAACGGGCAACCTACGAGCAGTACTTC
>-|TRBD2|TRBV7-6|TRBJ2-3
CASSLGLLSSGIGTDTQYF
TGTGCCAGCAGCTTAGGTCTTTTGTCTAGCGGGATCGGCACAGATACGCAGTATTTT
>-|-|TRBV21-1|TRBJ1-1
CASSNEGQSNTEAFF
TGTGCCAGCAGCAACGAGGGACAGTCGAACACTGAAGCTTTCTTT
>-|TRBD1|TRBV19|TRBJ1-2
CASSGRGRNGYTF
TGTGCCAGTAGTGGTAGGGGGCGGAATGGCTACACCTTC
>-|-|TRBV6-5|TRBJ2-7
CVSSSSAPEAYEQYF
TGTGTCAGCAGTTCCTCGGCCCCTGAAGCTTACGAGCAGTACTTC
>once|-|TRBV3-1|TRBJ1-2
CASSQAPGRYGYTF
TGTGCCAGCAGCCAAGCCCCAGGGAGGTATGGCTACACCTTC
>-|-|TRBV2|TRBJ1-6
CASSQPNISPLHF
TGTGCCAGCAGTCAACCGAATATTTCACCCCTCCACTTT
>once|-|TRBV21-1|TRBJ2-7
CASSTSQGGSLYEQYF
TGTGCCAGCAGCACCTCCCAAGGAGGCTCCCTTTACGAGCAGTACTTC
>-|TRBD2|TRBV5-1|TRBJ2-1
CASSPGLAGGNNEQFF
TGCGCCAGCAGCCCTGGACTAGCGGGAGGCAACAATGAGCAGTTCTTC
>once|TRBD1|TRBV7-2|TRBJ1-1
CASSPGRTGGTEAFF
TGTGCCAGCAGCCCCGGCAGGACAGGGGGCACTGAAGCTTTCTTT
>-|TRBD2|TRBV7-2|TRBJ2-1
CASSLAGGVNNEQFF
TGTGCCAGCAGCCTAGCGGGAGGGGTAAACAATGAGCAGTTCTTC
>-|TRBD1|TRBV7-6|TRBJ2-7
CASSLAGTGAFSYEQYF
TGTGCCAGCAGCTTAGCCGGGACAGGGGCTTTCTCCTACGAGCAGTACTTC
>-|TRBD2|TRBV18|TRBJ2-1
CASSTRTSGSDEQFF
TGTGCCAGCTCAACCCGGACTAGCGGGAGCGATGAGCAGTTCTTC